The rows below give T cell receptor beta chains drawn from one sample of a study of OX40 agonist ivuxolimab in advanced cancers. Generated by immunoSEQ multiplex PCR, the TCRdb table keeps only in-frame clones and is missing some. This sample carries tens of thousands of clones, around 80% of them seen once, and the ten largest clones take 1.5% to 2%. Specimen: CD4+ or CD8+ T cells sorted from blood, collected in a trial of the OX40 agonist ivuxolimab. The receptors come from an adult with an advanced solid tumor such as melanoma, head and neck, liver or kidney cancer. The CDR3 runs from the conserved cysteine through the conserved F or W. D genes are given only for firm matches. Expanded clones are given a class, and other clones once, few, many or no size at all.

J gene: TRBJ2-2; V gene: TRBV5-1; clone size: -; D gene: -; CDR3 DNA: TGCGCCAGCAGCTTGGCTGGGACCGGGGAGCTGTTTTTT; CDR3 protein: CASSLAGTGELFF
J gene: TRBJ1-2; V gene: TRBV5-6; clone size: -; D gene: TRBD1; CDR3 DNA: TGTGCCAGCCACCCCCAGGGGGCCTTCTTCGGGGGACACTATGGCTACACCTTC; CDR3 protein: CASHPQGAFFGGHYGYTF
J gene: TRBJ2-7; V gene: TRBV28; clone size: -; D gene: TRBD2; CDR3 DNA: TGTGCCAGCAGTTTCCATCTAGCGGCCCTTTCCTACGAGCAGTACTTC; CDR3 protein: CASSFHLAALSYEQYF
J gene: TRBJ2-3; V gene: TRBV11-2; clone size: -; D gene: -; CDR3 DNA: TGTGCCAGCAGCCGTCGACCAGGTGGCACAGATACGCAGTATTTT; CDR3 protein: CASSRRPGGTDTQYF
J gene: TRBJ2-7; V gene: TRBV7-9; clone size: -; D gene: -; CDR3 DNA: TGTGCCAGCAGCTATAGTGGGGTAGGAGGCAGCGAGCAGTACTTC; CDR3 protein: CASSYSGVGGSEQYF
J gene: TRBJ2-3; V gene: TRBV28; clone size: -; D gene: TRBD2; CDR3 DNA: TGTGCCAGCACCGGACTAGAACCCACAGATACGCAGTATTTT; CDR3 protein: CASTGLEPTDTQYF
J gene: TRBJ2-2; V gene: TRBV6-1; clone size: -; D gene: TRBD1; CDR3 DNA: TGTGCCAGCAGTGAAATGGGACAGACAACCGGGGAGCTGTTTTTT; CDR3 protein: CASSEMGQTTGELFF
J gene: TRBJ2-7; V gene: TRBV7-9; clone size: -; D gene: -; CDR3 DNA: TGTGCCAGCAGTCCCGGGACTAACAGGGGCTACGAGCAGTACTTC; CDR3 protein: CASSPGTNRGYEQYF
J gene: TRBJ1-1; V gene: TRBV7-8; clone size: -; D gene: -; CDR3 DNA: TGTGCCAGCAGCTTAGCGCCCGGGGCTGCGTACACTGAAGCTTTCTTT; CDR3 protein: CASSLAPGAAYTEAFF
J gene: TRBJ2-2; V gene: TRBV6-6; clone size: -; D gene: TRBD1; CDR3 DNA: TGTGCCACCGGACAGGGGGCATTAGTCGGGGAGCTGTTTTTT; CDR3 protein: CATGQGALVGELFF
J gene: TRBJ1-5; V gene: TRBV7-9; clone size: -; D gene: -; CDR3 DNA: TGTGCCAGCAGCTTGGATGGCAGGGGTTTAAATCAGCCCCAGCATTTT; CDR3 protein: CASSLDGRGLNQPQHF
J gene: TRBJ2-7; V gene: TRBV28; clone size: -; D gene: -; CDR3 DNA: TGTGCCAGCAAAAGGGCTCCTTACGAGCAGTACTTC; CDR3 protein: CASKRAPYEQYF
J gene: TRBJ1-1; V gene: TRBV9; clone size: few; D gene: -; CDR3 DNA: TGTGCCAGCAGCCCCGGGGGGAACACTGAAGCTTTCTTT; CDR3 protein: CASSPGGNTEAFF
J gene: TRBJ2-7; V gene: TRBV29-1; clone size: -; D gene: -; CDR3 DNA: TGCAGCGCGTCTAGCGACGAGCAGTACTTC; CDR3 protein: CSASSDEQYF
J gene: TRBJ2-5; V gene: TRBV6-5; clone size: few; D gene: -; CDR3 DNA: TGTGCCAGCAGTTCGCCCCTGTCGGCCCAGTACTTC; CDR3 protein: CASSSPLSAQYF
J gene: TRBJ2-2; V gene: TRBV9; clone size: -; D gene: -; CDR3 DNA: TGTGCCAGCAGCGCCGGGTTGGCCACCAGGGAGCTGTTTTTT; CDR3 protein: CASSAGLATRELFF
J gene: TRBJ2-3; V gene: TRBV28; clone size: -; D gene: TRBD2; CDR3 DNA: TGTGCCAGCAGAATAGCGGGAAGGACAGATACGCAGTATTTT; CDR3 protein: CASRIAGRTDTQYF
J gene: TRBJ2-7; V gene: TRBV10-3; clone size: once; D gene: -; CDR3 DNA: TGTGCCATCAGTGATTTATCGGCAGGGGTCCACGAGCAGTACTTC; CDR3 protein: CAISDLSAGVHEQYF
J gene: TRBJ2-3; V gene: TRBV9; clone size: once; D gene: TRBD2; CDR3 DNA: TGTGCCAGCAGCATAGGGACTAGCGGCACAGATACGCAGTATTTT; CDR3 protein: CASSIGTSGTDTQYF
J gene: TRBJ1-1; V gene: TRBV13; clone size: -; D gene: -; CDR3 DNA: TGTGCAAGCAGCTCCTCGGTGGACACTGAAGCTTTCTTT; CDR3 protein: CASSSSVDTEAFF
J gene: TRBJ2-7; V gene: TRBV7-8; clone size: -; D gene: -; CDR3 DNA: TGTGCCAGCAGCCCGGGTCCAGCGGAGAACTACGAGCAGTACTTC; CDR3 protein: CASSPGPAENYEQYF
J gene: TRBJ2-7; V gene: TRBV19; clone size: -; D gene: TRBD2; CDR3 DNA: TGTGCCAGTAAAAGGTCTAGCGGTAGCTCCTACGAGCAGTACTTC; CDR3 protein: CASKRSSGSSYEQYF
J gene: TRBJ1-4; V gene: TRBV27; clone size: once; D gene: -; CDR3 DNA: TGTGCCAGCAGTTCCTTCGGGACGCCCCGCGGGTGGGAACTGTTTTTT; CDR3 protein: CASSSFGTPRGWELFF
J gene: TRBJ2-3; V gene: TRBV19; clone size: -; D gene: TRBD2; CDR3 DNA: TGTGCCAGTAGTATGAGGATAGCGGGAGAAACAGATACGCAGTATTTT; CDR3 protein: CASSMRIAGETDTQYF
J gene: TRBJ2-7; V gene: TRBV6-1; clone size: -; D gene: TRBD1; CDR3 DNA: TGTGCCAGCAGTGGGTTCGGGGCGGCTTCACAGGGGGACGAGCAGTACTTC; CDR3 protein: CASSGFGAASQGDEQYF
J gene: TRBJ2-2; V gene: TRBV19; clone size: -; D gene: -; CDR3 DNA: TGTGCCAGTAGTATAGACCTTTACAACACCGGGGAGCTGTTTTTT; CDR3 protein: CASSIDLYNTGELFF
J gene: TRBJ2-2; V gene: TRBV7-2; clone size: -; D gene: -; CDR3 DNA: TGTGCCAGCAGCCCTGGTTTCGACGGGGAGCTGTTTTTT; CDR3 protein: CASSPGFDGELFF
J gene: TRBJ2-7; V gene: TRBV7-2; clone size: -; D gene: -; CDR3 DNA: TGTGCCAGCAGCCCCATGGGGGACGAGCAGTACTTC; CDR3 protein: CASSPMGDEQYF
J gene: TRBJ2-3; V gene: TRBV19; clone size: -; D gene: TRBD1; CDR3 DNA: TGTGCCAGTAGTATCCGGACAGGGGAAGATACGCAGTATTTT; CDR3 protein: CASSIRTGEDTQYF
J gene: TRBJ2-7; V gene: TRBV5-1; clone size: -; D gene: -; CDR3 DNA: TGCGCCAGCAGCCGGGGAATGACTGGCGAGCAGTACTTC; CDR3 protein: CASSRGMTGEQYF
J gene: TRBJ1-3; V gene: TRBV6-1; clone size: -; D gene: -; CDR3 DNA: TGTGCCAGCAGGAGCGACTTCTCTGGAAACACCATATATTTT; CDR3 protein: CASRSDFSGNTIYF
J gene: TRBJ2-1; V gene: TRBV4-3; clone size: -; D gene: -; CDR3 DNA: TGCGCCAGCAGCCCCATTTTGGGGCGGAATGAGCAGTTCTTC; CDR3 protein: CASSPILGRNEQFF
J gene: TRBJ1-5; V gene: TRBV6-1; clone size: -; D gene: -; CDR3 DNA: TGTGCCAGCAGGGAGTATGGGAGCAATCAGCCCCAGCATTTT; CDR3 protein: CASREYGSNQPQHF
J gene: TRBJ2-2; V gene: TRBV7-3; clone size: -; D gene: TRBD2; CDR3 DNA: TGTGCCAGCAGCTTATGGGCTAGCGGGACCGGGGAGCTGTTTTTT; CDR3 protein: CASSLWASGTGELFF
J gene: TRBJ1-5; V gene: TRBV18; clone size: few; D gene: -; CDR3 DNA: TGTGCCAGCTCCCTTAGCGGGGGCAACAATCAGCCCCAGCATTTT; CDR3 protein: CASSLSGGNNQPQHF
J gene: TRBJ2-4; V gene: TRBV6-5; clone size: -; D gene: -; CDR3 DNA: TGTGCCAGCAGTTACTGGGGCGAGAACATTCAGTACTTC; CDR3 protein: CASSYWGENIQYF
J gene: TRBJ2-6; V gene: TRBV6-1; clone size: few; D gene: TRBD1; CDR3 DNA: TGTGCCAGCAGTGCCCCACAGGGGATTCCTAGCTCTGGGGCCAACGTCCTGACTTTC; CDR3 protein: CASSAPQGIPSSGANVLTF
J gene: TRBJ2-1; V gene: TRBV20-1; clone size: -; D gene: -; CDR3 DNA: TGCAGTCCCCTTCTAAACCATGAGCAGTTCTTC; CDR3 protein: CSPLLNHEQFF
J gene: TRBJ1-5; V gene: TRBV19; clone size: -; D gene: TRBD1; CDR3 DNA: TGTGCCAGTAGTATAAGCGGGACAGTTGCTATCAGCCCCCAGCATTTT; CDR3 protein: CASSISGTVAISPQHF
J gene: TRBJ2-3; V gene: TRBV11-2; clone size: -; D gene: -; CDR3 DNA: TGTGCCAGCGGCCCTACCGTCACAGATACGCAGTATTTT; CDR3 protein: CASGPTVTDTQYF
J gene: TRBJ2-5; V gene: TRBV28; clone size: -; D gene: TRBD2; CDR3 DNA: TGTGCCAGCAGGGGGGGGGTCGGGGAGACCCAGTACTTC; CDR3 protein: CASRGGVGETQYF
J gene: TRBJ1-1; V gene: TRBV5-4; clone size: -; D gene: -; CDR3 DNA: TGTGCCAGCAGCTTGGAGGAGGGCAGAGAAGCTTTCTTT; CDR3 protein: CASSLEEGREAFF
J gene: TRBJ1-4; V gene: TRBV5-4; clone size: -; D gene: -; CDR3 DNA: TGTGCCAGCAGCCCGGGACGGGCTGAAAAACTGTTTTTT; CDR3 protein: CASSPGRAEKLFF
J gene: TRBJ2-3; V gene: TRBV19; clone size: few; D gene: TRBD2; CDR3 DNA: TGTGCCAGCTCGACTAGCGGGAGTATCCCCACAGATACGCAGTATTTT; CDR3 protein: CASSTSGSIPTDTQYF
J gene: TRBJ1-1; V gene: TRBV25-1; clone size: -; D gene: -; CDR3 DNA: TGTGCCAGCAGATGGGGAAACACTGAAGCTTTCTTT; CDR3 protein: CASRWGNTEAFF
J gene: TRBJ2-7; V gene: TRBV28; clone size: -; D gene: -; CDR3 DNA: TGTGCCAGCAGTTTAAAGGGGTACGAGCAGTACTTC; CDR3 protein: CASSLKGYEQYF
J gene: TRBJ2-1; V gene: TRBV5-4; clone size: -; D gene: TRBD2; CDR3 DNA: TGTGCCAGCAGGGCGACTAGCGGGAGGGCAGAAGGGTCGAATGAGCAGTTCTTC; CDR3 protein: CASRATSGRAEGSNEQFF
J gene: TRBJ2-2; V gene: TRBV5-6; clone size: -; D gene: TRBD2; CDR3 DNA: TGTGCCAGCAGCCGACTAGCGGGAGGGATCACCGGGGAGCTGTTTTTT; CDR3 protein: CASSRLAGGITGELFF
J gene: TRBJ1-1; V gene: TRBV28; clone size: -; D gene: TRBD1; CDR3 DNA: TGTGCCAGCAGTTTGAGGACAGGAAATGCTTTCTTT; CDR3 protein: CASSLRTGNAFF
J gene: TRBJ2-3; V gene: TRBV19; clone size: -; D gene: TRBD2; CDR3 DNA: TGTGCCAGTCGTGGACTAGCGGTTACCACAGATACGCAGTATTTT; CDR3 protein: CASRGLAVTTDTQYF
J gene: TRBJ1-4; V gene: TRBV4-3; clone size: -; D gene: -; CDR3 DNA: TGCGCCAGCAGCCAAGGGACCGAGACTAATGAAAAACTGTTTTTT; CDR3 protein: CASSQGTETNEKLFF
J gene: TRBJ2-5; V gene: TRBV4-3; clone size: -; D gene: TRBD1; CDR3 DNA: TGCGCCAGCAGCCCACAGGGGACGGTTCAGGGAGAGACCCAGTACTTC; CDR3 protein: CASSPQGTVQGETQYF
J gene: TRBJ1-1; V gene: TRBV28; clone size: few; D gene: -; CDR3 DNA: TGTGCCAGCAGCTCACCGGGGGCAATTCTACCTGAAGCTTTCTTT; CDR3 protein: CASSSPGAILPEAFF
J gene: TRBJ2-7; V gene: TRBV7-2; clone size: -; D gene: -; CDR3 DNA: TGTGCCAGCAGCTTGGGAGTATCCTACGAGCAGTACTTC; CDR3 protein: CASSLGVSYEQYF
J gene: TRBJ2-7; V gene: TRBV2; clone size: -; D gene: -; CDR3 DNA: TGTGCCAGCAGTGAATCTAGGGTATATCGCTACGAGCAGTACTTC; CDR3 protein: CASSESRVYRYEQYF